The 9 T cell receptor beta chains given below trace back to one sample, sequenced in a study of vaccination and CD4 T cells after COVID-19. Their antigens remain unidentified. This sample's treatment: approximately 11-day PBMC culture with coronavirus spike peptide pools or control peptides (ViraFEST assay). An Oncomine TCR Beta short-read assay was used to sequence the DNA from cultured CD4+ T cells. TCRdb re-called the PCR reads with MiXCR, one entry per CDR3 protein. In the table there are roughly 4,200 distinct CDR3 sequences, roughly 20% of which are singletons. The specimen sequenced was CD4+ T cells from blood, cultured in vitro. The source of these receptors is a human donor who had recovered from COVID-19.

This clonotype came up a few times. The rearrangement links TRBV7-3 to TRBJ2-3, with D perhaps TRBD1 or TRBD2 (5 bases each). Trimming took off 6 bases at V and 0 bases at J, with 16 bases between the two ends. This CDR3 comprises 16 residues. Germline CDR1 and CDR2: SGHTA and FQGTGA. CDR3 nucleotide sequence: TGTGCCAGCAGTCCCGGGGCCCAAAGTAGCACAGATACGCAGTATTTT. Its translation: CASSPGAQSSTDTQYF.

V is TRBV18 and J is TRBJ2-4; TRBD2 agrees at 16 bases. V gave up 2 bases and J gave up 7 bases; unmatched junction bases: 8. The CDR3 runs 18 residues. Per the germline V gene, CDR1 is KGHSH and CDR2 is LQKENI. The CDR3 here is CASSPGTSGGAVPNIQYF. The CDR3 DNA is TGTGCCAGCTCACCAGGGACTAGCGGGGGGGCCGTCCCCAACATTCAGTACTTC.

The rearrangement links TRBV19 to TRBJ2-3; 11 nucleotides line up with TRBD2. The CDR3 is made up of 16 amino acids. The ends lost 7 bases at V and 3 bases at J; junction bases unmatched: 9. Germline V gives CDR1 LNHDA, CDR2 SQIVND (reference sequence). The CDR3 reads CASTISGGAGTDTQYF. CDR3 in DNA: TGTGCCAGTACCATTAGCGGGGGGGCCGGGACAGATACGCAGTATTTT.

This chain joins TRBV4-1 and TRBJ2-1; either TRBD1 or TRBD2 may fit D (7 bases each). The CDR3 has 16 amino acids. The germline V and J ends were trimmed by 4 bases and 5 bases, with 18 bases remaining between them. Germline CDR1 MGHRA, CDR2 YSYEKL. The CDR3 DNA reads TGCGCCAGCAGCCCGAAGGTGTCAGGGGGGGACAATGAGCAGTTCTTC. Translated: CASSPKVSGGDNEQFF.

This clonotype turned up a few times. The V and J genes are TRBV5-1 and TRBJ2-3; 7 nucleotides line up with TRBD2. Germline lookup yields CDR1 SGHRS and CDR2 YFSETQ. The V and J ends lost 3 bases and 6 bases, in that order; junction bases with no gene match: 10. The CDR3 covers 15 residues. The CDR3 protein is CASSWGPGGDDTQYF. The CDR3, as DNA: TGCGCCAGCAGCTGGGGACCGGGGGGTGACGATACGCAGTATTTT. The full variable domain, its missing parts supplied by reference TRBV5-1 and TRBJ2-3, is KAGVTQTPRYLIKTRGQQVTLSCSPISGHRSVSWYQQTPGQGLQFLFEYFSETQRNKGNFPGRFSGRQFSNSRSEMNVSTLELGDSALYLCASSWGPGGDDTQYFGPGTRLTVL.

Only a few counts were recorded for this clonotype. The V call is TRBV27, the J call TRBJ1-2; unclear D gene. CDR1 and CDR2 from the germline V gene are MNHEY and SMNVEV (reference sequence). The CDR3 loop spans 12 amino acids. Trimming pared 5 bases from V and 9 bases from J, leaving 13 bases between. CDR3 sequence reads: CASSARPPSYTF. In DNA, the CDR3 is TGTGCCAGCAGTGCCAGACCCCCGAGCTACACCTTC.

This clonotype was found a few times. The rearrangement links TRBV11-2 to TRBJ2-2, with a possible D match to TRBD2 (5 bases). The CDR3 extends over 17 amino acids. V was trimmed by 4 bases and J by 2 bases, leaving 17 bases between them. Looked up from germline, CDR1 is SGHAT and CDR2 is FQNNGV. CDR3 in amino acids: CASSSPLATGNTGELFF. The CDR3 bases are TGTGCCAGCAGCTCGCCTTTGGCAACGGGAAACACCGGGGAGCTGTTTTTT.

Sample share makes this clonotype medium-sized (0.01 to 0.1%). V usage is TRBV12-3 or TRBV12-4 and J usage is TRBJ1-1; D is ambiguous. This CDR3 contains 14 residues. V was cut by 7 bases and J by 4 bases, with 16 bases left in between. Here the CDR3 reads CASTNLLGSTEAFF. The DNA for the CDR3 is TGTGCCAGCACCAACCTACTGGGGAGCACTGAAGCTTTCTTT.

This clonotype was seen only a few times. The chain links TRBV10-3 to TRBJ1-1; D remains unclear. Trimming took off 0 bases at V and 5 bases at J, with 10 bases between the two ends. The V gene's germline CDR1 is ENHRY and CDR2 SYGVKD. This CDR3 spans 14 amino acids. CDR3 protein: CAISESTRVTEAFF. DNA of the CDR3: TGTGCCATCAGTGAGTCGACTCGGGTGACTGAAGCTTTCTTT.